The 32 T cell receptor beta chains reported below all come from one sample, sequenced in a study of shared clonotypes between healthy human individuals. Data came from immunoSEQ multiplex PCR; TCRdb stores just in-frame clones and leaves some out. Of about 1,900,000 clones detected, over 85% appear once; the ten largest clones hold around 1%. Cells designated naive CD8 were CD45RO-negative and were positively selected for CCR7, with terminally differentiated effector memory CD45RA+ cells excluded. The sample consisted of naive CD8+ T cells sorted from blood. Receptor source: a young man in good health.

The rearrangement uses TRBV2 and TRBJ2-4, with 12 positions matching TRBD2. CDR3 length equals 19 residues. Trimming at V came to 5 bases and at J to 0 bases, leaving 11 bases not matched to a gene. CDR1 SNHLY and CDR2 FYNNEI come from the germline V gene. CDR3 nucleotides: TGTGCCAGCAGTAGATCTAGCGGGAGGGCCTCCGGAGCCAAAAACATTCAGTACTTC. Amino acids: CASSRSSGRASGAKNIQYF.

With regard to this clone: The same CDR3 arises from other DNA sequences in this sample as well. The rearrangement uses TRBV4-1 and TRBJ2-3, with 7 bases lining up with TRBD2. Germline V lookup: CDR1 MGHRA, CDR2 YSYEKL. The V gene end was trimmed by 4 bases and the J gene end by 1 base; junction bases not matched to a gene: 2. The CDR3 has 14 residues. As DNA, the CDR3 is TGCGCCAGCAGCCTTACTAGCGGCACAGATACGCAGTATTTT. Translating it yields CASSLTSGTDTQYF.

The chain is built from TRBV9 and TRBJ1-5; D call uncertain. Germline CDR1 is SGDLS and CDR2 is YYNGEE. The CDR3 extends over 14 amino acids. With 3 bases removed from V and 2 bases from J, the gap between germline ends came to 9 bases. CDR3 DNA: TGTGCCAGCAGCGCCTCATATGGCAATCAGCCCCAGCATTTT. Translating it yields CASSASYGNQPQHF.

The chain couples TRBV28 to TRBJ2-5; unclear D gene. Germline CDR1 reads MDHEN; CDR2 reads SYDVKM. Between the trimmed V and J ends, which lost 2 bases and 5 bases, there was a span of 12 bases. This CDR3 has 14 amino acids. The CDR3 nucleotides are TGTGCCAGCAGTTTACCCGGTGGCACGGAGACCCAGTACTTC. This encodes CASSLPGGTETQYF.

The gene calls are TRBV6-5 and TRBJ1-2; a weak D match, TRBD1 (6 bases). V gave up 2 bases and J gave up 6 bases, with 13 bases separating them. The germline V gene encodes CDR1 MNHEY and CDR2 SVGAGI. The CDR3 has 14 residues. The chain's CDR3 is CASSYQQGSNGYTF. CDR3 DNA sequence: TGTGCCAGCAGTTACCAACAGGGTTCCAATGGCTACACCTTC.

V and J are TRBV10-2 and TRBJ2-7; D is ambiguous. Trimming stripped 3 bases from V and 0 bases from J, with 9 bases between. The CDR3 has 14 amino acids. Germline V CDR1 and CDR2: WSHSY, SAAADI. CDR3 sequence: CASSDSWSSYEQYF. CDR3 bases: TGCGCCAGCAGTGACAGTTGGAGCTCCTACGAGCAGTACTTC.

V and J are TRBV2 and TRBJ2-2, with D possibly TRBD1 on 5 matching bases. CDR1 and CDR2 from the germline V gene are SNHLY and FYNNEI. This CDR3 spans 13 amino acids. V lost 6 bases and J 3 bases, leaving 8 bases between the germline ends. CDR3 sequence: CASSDSYTGELFF. The CDR3 nucleotides are TGTGCCAGCAGCGACAGTTACACCGGGGAGCTGTTTTTT.

The chain combines TRBV5-6 with TRBJ2-2; D gene uncertain. Germline CDR1 reads SGHDT; CDR2 reads YYEEEE. The CDR3 runs 12 residues. V lost 3 bases and J lost 6, with 6 bases in between. CDR3 protein: CASSSTPGELFF. The CDR3 DNA reads TGTGCCAGCAGCTCGACCCCCGGGGAGCTGTTTTTT.

The chain has TRBV6-5 and TRBJ2-7; a weak D match, TRBD2 (5 bases). V lost 0 bases and J 5 bases, leaving 17 bases between the germline ends. Germline V gene lookup returns CDR1 MNHEY and CDR2 SVGAGI. The CDR3 length is 16 residues. The CDR3 DNA follows: TGTGCCAGCAGTTACTCGACCGGGGAGATAATCCACGAGCAGTACTTC. As protein: CASSYSTGEIIHEQYF.

This chain connects TRBV5-6 to TRBJ1-1; unclear D gene. This CDR3 has 13 amino acids. Per germline, CDR1 SGHDT and CDR2 YYEEEE. The germline V and J ends were trimmed by 1 base and 5 bases, with 9 bases remaining between them. CDR3 DNA: TGTGCCAGCAGCTTGTCCCTTGAAACTGAAGCTTTCTTT. Translation gives CASSLSLETEAFF.

V usage is TRBV4-1 and J usage is TRBJ1-1; D is unclear. Germline V CDR1 and CDR2: MGHRA, YSYEKL. Deletions cut 0 bases from V and 0 bases from J, with 14 bases between. This CDR3 has 17 residues. The CDR3 region has the DNA TGCGCCAGCAGCCAAGACGGCCTGATCGGCGTGAACACTGAAGCTTTCTTT. This sequence encodes CASSQDGLIGVNTEAFF.

The V call is TRBV14, the J call TRBJ2-5; 7 bases line up with TRBD1. The CDR3 totals 14 residues. Germline V gene data show CDR1 as SGHDN and CDR2 as FVKESK. V was pared by 2 bases and J by 3 bases, with 3 bases of the junction left unmatched. Written as DNA, the CDR3 is TGTGCCAGCAGCCAACTGGGACAGAAAGAGACCCAGTACTTC. Residues: CASSQLGQKETQYF. The full variable domain, its missing parts supplied by reference TRBV14 and TRBJ2-5, is EAGVTQFPSHSVIEKGQTVTLRCDPISGHDNLYWYRRVMGKEIKFLLHFVKESKQDESGMPNNRFLAERTGGTYSTLKVQPAELEDSGVYFCASSQLGQKETQYFGPGTRLLVL.

The V gene is TRBV5-4, the J gene TRBJ2-5, with 8 nucleotides matching TRBD1. The CDR3 runs to 13 residues. Germline CDR1 reads SGHNT; CDR2 reads YYREEE (reference sequence). J lost 1 base, V lost 4 bases, and 0 bases had no gene match. CDR3 sequence reads: CASSDRGQETQYF. In nucleotides, the CDR3 is TGTGCCAGCAGCGACAGGGGCCAAGAGACCCAGTACTTC.

The gene calls are TRBV11-2 and TRBJ2-7; D unresolved. V dropped 1 base and J dropped 5 bases, with 6 bases sitting between them. The V gene's germline CDR1 is SGHAT and CDR2 FQNNGV. CDR3 size: 12 residues. In DNA, the CDR3 is TGTGCCAGCAGCTTAGCGGACGACGAGCAGTACTTC. Protein sequence: CASSLADDEQYF.

The chain uses TRBV20-1 and TRBJ2-1; D unresolved. CDR3 length: 11 amino acids. The germline V and J ends were trimmed by 1 base and 12 bases, with 10 bases remaining between them. The germline gives CDR1 DFQATT, CDR2 SNEGSKA (reference sequence). CDR3 nucleotide sequence: TGCAGTGCTAGAGTCTGGAGCGCGCAGTTCTTC. Translated, it gives CSARVWSAQFF.

The sample holds one count of this clone. The rearrangement joins TRBV5-6 to TRBJ2-7, with D tentatively TRBD2 (6 bases). V lost 1 base, J lost 1 base, and 18 bases lay in between. The CDR3 runs 17 residues. CDR1 is SGHDT, CDR2 YYEEEE, per germline. This CDR3 reads CASSLFGGPGVSYEQYF. The CDR3 DNA is TGTGCCAGCAGCTTGTTCGGAGGGCCCGGCGTTTCCTACGAGCAGTACTTC.

V is TRBV27 and J is TRBJ2-7; D unclear. Germline V gene sequence: CDR1 MNHEY, CDR2 SMNVEV (reference sequence). Between the trimmed V and J ends, which lost 5 bases and 3 bases, there was a span of 11 bases. This CDR3 has 13 amino acids. The CDR3: CASSIGPSYEQYF. CDR3 nucleotides: TGTGCCAGCAGTATAGGACCGAGCTACGAGCAGTACTTC.

Comments on this clone: The same CDR3 also results from other DNA sequences found in this sample. J is TRBJ2-7 and V is TRBV19; either TRBD1 or TRBD2 may fit D (6 bases each). The V and J ends lost 5 bases and 1 base respectively, with 12 bases between them. The CDR3 covers 14 residues. The germline gives CDR1 LNHDA, CDR2 SQIVND (reference sequence). Written as DNA, the CDR3 is TGTGCCAGTAGTCCCGGAGGGGGTTCCTACGAGCAGTACTTC. It encodes CASSPGGGSYEQYF.

The chain links TRBV28 to TRBJ1-1, with D uncertain. Trimming removed 4 bases at V and 0 bases at J, with 12 bases between. The germline CDR1 and CDR2 sequences are MDHEN and SYDVKM. This CDR3 spans 15 amino acids. The CDR3 spells CASSSPGRVNTEAFF. The CDR3 DNA reads as TGTGCCAGCAGTTCCCCCGGACGGGTGAACACTGAAGCTTTCTTT.

This chain connects TRBV2 to TRBJ1-2; D unresolved. Looked up from germline, CDR1 is SNHLY and CDR2 is FYNNEI. V lost 2 bases to trimming and J lost 0 bases, with 7 bases between them. This CDR3 is 14 amino acids long. CDR3 sequence (DNA): TGTGCCAGCAGTGAAACAGATCCTAACTATGGCTACACCTTC. Protein sequence: CASSETDPNYGYTF. Together with reference TRBV2 and TRBJ1-2, the CDR3 gives the full variable domain: EPEVTQTPSHQVTQMGQEVILRCVPISNHLYFYWYRQILGQKVEFLVSFYNNEISEKSEIFDDQFSVERPDGSNFTLKIRSTKLEDSAMYFCASSETDPNYGYTFGSGTRLTVV.

The chain has TRBV4-3 and TRBJ1-5; D possibly corresponds to TRBD1 (6 bases). With 0 bases removed from V and 7 bases from J, the gap between germline ends came to 13 bases. In germline, CDR1 is LGHNA, CDR2 YSLEER. This CDR3 spans 15 amino acids. The CDR3 loop is CASSQDTGIIQPQHF. CDR3 DNA sequence: TGCGCCAGCAGCCAAGATACAGGGATCATCCAGCCCCAGCATTTT.

Only one count was recorded for this clone. The chain has TRBV30 and TRBJ2-1; D gene uncertain. The germline V gene encodes CDR1 GTSNPN and CDR2 SVGIG (reference sequence). Trimming left V 4 bases short and J 5 bases short, with 15 bases between. This CDR3 comprises 14 residues. CDR3 coding DNA: TGTGCCTGGACTAGGCAGGTAAAGGACAATGAGCAGTTCTTC. Protein sequence: CAWTRQVKDNEQFF.

The chain links TRBV28 to TRBJ1-4; TRBD1 matches 8 bases. Germline values: CDR1 MDHEN, CDR2 SYDVKM. The CDR3 is 14 amino acids. V lost 5 bases, J lost 7 bases, and 6 bases stayed unmatched. CDR3 sequence reads: CASSRTGGVEKLFF. The CDR3, as DNA: TGTGCCAGCAGTAGAACAGGGGGTGTTGAAAAACTGTTTTTT.

The chain recombines TRBV11-1 with TRBJ2-5; no reliable D call. The CDR3 runs 13 residues. V was trimmed by 1 base and J by 2 bases, leaving 5 bases between them. Germline CDR1 SGHAT, CDR2 FQDESV (reference sequence). Here the CDR3 reads CASSLEPQETQYF. CDR3 DNA sequence: TGTGCCAGCAGCTTAGAGCCACAAGAGACCCAGTACTTC.

In the case of this clone: The sample contains more than one DNA sequence encoding this CDR3. The rearrangement uses TRBV4-3 and TRBJ2-7; 11 nucleotides align to TRBD2. From germline, CDR1 is LGHNA and CDR2 YSLEER. The CDR3 runs to 15 residues. The V gene end was trimmed by 3 bases and the J gene end by 1 base; junction bases not matched to a gene: 2. The chain's CDR3 is CASSQGLADSYEQYF. CDR3 nucleotides: TGCGCCAGCAGCCAGGGACTAGCGGATTCCTACGAGCAGTACTTC.

The chain carries TRBV11-2 and TRBJ2-1; the D gene is possibly TRBD1 (6 bases). Germline V lookup: CDR1 SGHAT, CDR2 FQNNGV. The CDR3 has 13 residues. V was cut by 5 bases and J by 10 bases, with 15 bases left in between. CDR3 loop: CASSALTGLEQFF. The DNA for the CDR3 is TGTGCCAGCAGCGCGTTAACAGGGTTAGAGCAGTTCTTC.

The chain carries TRBV7-9 and TRBJ2-3; D is possibly TRBD1 or TRBD2 (5 bases each). V was pared by 1 base and J by 2 bases, with 10 bases between. The length of the CDR3 is 15 residues. Germline-derived CDR1 and CDR2 are SEHNR and FQNEAQ (reference sequence). DNA of the CDR3: TGTGCCAGCAGCTTAGTAGGGGACCCCACAGATACGCAGTATTTT. It codes for CASSLVGDPTDTQYF.

This chain joins TRBV29-1 and TRBJ1-2, with 7 bases matching TRBD1. The CDR3 consists of 11 residues. Germline values: CDR1 SQVTM, CDR2 ANQGSEA. The trim removed 3 bases at V and 6 bases at J, leaving 1 base unmatched. The CDR3 nucleotides are TGCAGCGTTGAGACAGGGAATGGCTACACCTTC. Translated, it gives CSVETGNGYTF.

The J gene is TRBJ2-7, the V gene TRBV6-5, with D unresolved. Germline V CDR1 and CDR2: MNHEY, SVGAGI. Trimming took off 2 bases at V and 3 bases at J, with 14 bases between the two ends. The CDR3 runs 15 residues. CDR3 loop: CASSYRFDLFYEQYF. In DNA, the CDR3 is TGTGCCAGCAGTTACAGGTTCGATTTGTTCTACGAGCAGTACTTC.

Worth noting for this clone: This same CDR3 is encoded by further DNA sequences in the sample. This sequence joins TRBV11-2 and TRBJ2-7, with a tentative D call TRBD2 (6 bases). CDR1 and CDR2 (germline): SGHAT, FQNNGV. Trimming took 4 bases from V and 5 from J, leaving 12 bases between them. There are 13 residues in the CDR3. The CDR3 DNA sequence: TGTGCCAGCAGCTGGACCGGGGGAGACGAGCAGTACTTC. It encodes CASSWTGGDEQYF.

The chain employs TRBV29-1 and TRBJ2-2, with 7 positions matching TRBD1. The V gene end was trimmed by 3 bases and the J gene end by 1 base; junction bases not matched to a gene: 2. The CDR3 contains 14 residues. Germline V lookup: CDR1 SQVTM, CDR2 ANQGSEA. For the CDR3, the DNA is TGCAGCGTTGACGGACAGGAGAACACCGGGGAGCTGTTTTTT. It encodes CSVDGQENTGELFF.

The chain uses TRBV2 and TRBJ2-1, with D tentatively TRBD2 (5 bases). Trimming shortened V by 11 bases and J by 2 bases, and 7 bases separated the two germline ends. The CDR3 is 11 residues long. Germline V gene sequence: CDR1 SNHLY, CDR2 FYNNEI. The CDR3: CAAGAYNEQFF. CDR3 sequence (DNA): TGTGCCGCCGGGGCCTACAATGAGCAGTTCTTC.